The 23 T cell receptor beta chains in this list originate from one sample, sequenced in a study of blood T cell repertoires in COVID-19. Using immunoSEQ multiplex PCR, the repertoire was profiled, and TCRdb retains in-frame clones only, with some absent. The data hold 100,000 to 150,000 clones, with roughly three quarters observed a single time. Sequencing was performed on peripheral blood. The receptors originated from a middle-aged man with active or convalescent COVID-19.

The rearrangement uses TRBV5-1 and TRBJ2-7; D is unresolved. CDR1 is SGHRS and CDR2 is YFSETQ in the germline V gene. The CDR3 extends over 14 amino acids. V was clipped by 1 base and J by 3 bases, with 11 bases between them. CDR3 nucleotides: TGCGCCAGCAGCTTGTCAGGATCCGTCTACGAGCAGTACTTC. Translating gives CASSLSGSVYEQYF.

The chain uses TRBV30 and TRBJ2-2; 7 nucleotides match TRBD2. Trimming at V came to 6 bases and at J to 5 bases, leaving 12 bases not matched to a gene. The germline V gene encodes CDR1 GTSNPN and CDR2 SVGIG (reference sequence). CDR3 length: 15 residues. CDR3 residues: CACWPRGGRTGELFF. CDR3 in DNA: TGTGCCTGTTGGCCTCGCGGGGGAAGGACCGGGGAGCTGTTTTTT.

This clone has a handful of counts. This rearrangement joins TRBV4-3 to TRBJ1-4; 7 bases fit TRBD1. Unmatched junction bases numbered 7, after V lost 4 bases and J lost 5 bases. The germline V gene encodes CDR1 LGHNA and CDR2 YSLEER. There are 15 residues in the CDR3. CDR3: CASSRSDRANEKLFF. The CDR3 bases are TGCGCCAGCAGCCGATCAGACAGGGCCAATGAAAAACTGTTTTTT.

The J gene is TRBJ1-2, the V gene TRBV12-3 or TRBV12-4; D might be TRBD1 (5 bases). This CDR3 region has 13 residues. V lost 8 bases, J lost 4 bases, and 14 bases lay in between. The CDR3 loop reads CASVGGGSYGYTF. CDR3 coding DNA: TGTGCCAGCGTTGGGGGAGGTAGCTATGGCTACACCTTC.

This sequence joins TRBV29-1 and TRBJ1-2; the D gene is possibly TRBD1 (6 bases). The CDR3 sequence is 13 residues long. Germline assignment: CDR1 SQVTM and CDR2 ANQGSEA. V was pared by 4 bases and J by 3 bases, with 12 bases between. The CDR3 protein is CSVVGTGYYGYTF. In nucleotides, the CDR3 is TGCAGCGTTGTAGGCACAGGGTACTATGGCTACACCTTC.

The CDR3, as DNA: TGTGCCTGGAGTGACCGCGACAGGGGGCGGTACGAGCAGTACTTC. Translation gives CAWSDRDRGRYEQYF. This rearrangement joins TRBV30 to TRBJ2-7; the match to TRBD1 covers 10 bases. Germline CDR1 is GTSNPN and CDR2 is SVGIG (reference sequence). The length of the CDR3 is 15 residues. V lost 1 base and J lost 4; bases outside the gene matches: 7.

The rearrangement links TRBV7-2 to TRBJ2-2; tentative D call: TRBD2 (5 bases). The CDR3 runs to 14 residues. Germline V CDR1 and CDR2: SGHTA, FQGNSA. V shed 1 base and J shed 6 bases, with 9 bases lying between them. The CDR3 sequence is CASSLEVGAGELFF. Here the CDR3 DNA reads TGTGCCAGCAGCTTAGAGGTGGGAGCCGGGGAGCTGTTTTTT.

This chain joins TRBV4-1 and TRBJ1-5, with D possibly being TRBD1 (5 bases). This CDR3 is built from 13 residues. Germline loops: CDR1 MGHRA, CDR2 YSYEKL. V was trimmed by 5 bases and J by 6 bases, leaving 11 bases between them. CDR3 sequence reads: CASSVGGFQPQHF. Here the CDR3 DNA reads TGCGCCAGCAGCGTTGGGGGGTTTCAGCCCCAGCATTTT.

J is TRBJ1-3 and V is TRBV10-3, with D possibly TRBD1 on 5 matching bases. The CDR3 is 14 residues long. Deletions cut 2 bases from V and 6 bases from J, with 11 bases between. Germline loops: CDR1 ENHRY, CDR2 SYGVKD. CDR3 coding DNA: TGTGCCATCAGTGAGCCCCGGACACCAAACACCATATATTTT. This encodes CAISEPRTPNTIYF.

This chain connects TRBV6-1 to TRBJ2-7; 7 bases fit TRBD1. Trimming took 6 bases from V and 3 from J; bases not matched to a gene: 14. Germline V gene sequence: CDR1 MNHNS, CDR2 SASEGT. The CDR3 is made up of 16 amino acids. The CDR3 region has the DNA TGTGCCAGCAGGGAACTTCAGGGACCAGGGGGCTACGAGCAGTACTTC. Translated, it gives CASRELQGPGGYEQYF.

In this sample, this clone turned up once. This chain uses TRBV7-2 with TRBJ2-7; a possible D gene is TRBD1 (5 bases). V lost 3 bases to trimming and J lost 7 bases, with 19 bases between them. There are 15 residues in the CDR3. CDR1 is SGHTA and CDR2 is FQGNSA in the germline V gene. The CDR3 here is CASSLVGRVRGEQYF. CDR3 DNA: TGTGCCAGCAGCTTGGTAGGCAGGGTAAGGGGTGAGCAGTACTTC.

CDR3: CASSRLAGQETQYF. The CDR3, as DNA: TGTGCCAGCAGCCGACTAGCGGGACAAGAGACCCAGTACTTC. V usage is TRBV3-1 (or the pseudogene TRBV3-2) and J usage is TRBJ2-5; 11 bases match TRBD2. Germline CDR1 reads LGHDT; CDR2 reads YNNKEL (reference sequence). This CDR3 region has 14 residues. Losses at the gene ends were 4 bases for V and 2 bases for J; bases not matched to a gene: 0.

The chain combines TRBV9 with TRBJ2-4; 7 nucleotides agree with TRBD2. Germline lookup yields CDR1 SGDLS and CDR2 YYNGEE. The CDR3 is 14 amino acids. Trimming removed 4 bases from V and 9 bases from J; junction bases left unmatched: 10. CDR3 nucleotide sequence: TGTGCCAGCAGCCCGGTAGGCGGGAGTGGCATTCAGTACTTC. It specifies CASSPVGGSGIQYF.

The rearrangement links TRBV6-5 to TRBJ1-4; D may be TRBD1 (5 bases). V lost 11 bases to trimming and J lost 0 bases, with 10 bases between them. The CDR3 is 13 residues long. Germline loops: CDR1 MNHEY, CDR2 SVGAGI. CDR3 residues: CASRDSTNEKLFF. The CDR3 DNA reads TGTGCCTCCCGGGACTCAACTAATGAAAAACTGTTTTTT.

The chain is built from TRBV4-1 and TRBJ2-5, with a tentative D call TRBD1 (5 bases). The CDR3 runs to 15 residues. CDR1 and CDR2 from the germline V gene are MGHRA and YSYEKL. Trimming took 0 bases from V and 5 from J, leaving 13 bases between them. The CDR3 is CASSQEGQSGETQYF. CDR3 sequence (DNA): TGCGCCAGCAGCCAAGAAGGTCAGTCAGGGGAGACCCAGTACTTC.

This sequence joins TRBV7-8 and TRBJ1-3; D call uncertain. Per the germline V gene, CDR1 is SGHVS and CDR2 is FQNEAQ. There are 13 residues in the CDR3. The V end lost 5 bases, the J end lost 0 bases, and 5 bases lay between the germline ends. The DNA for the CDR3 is TGTGCCAGCAGCCGCCACTCTGGAAACACCATATATTTT. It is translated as CASSRHSGNTIYF.

CDR3 sequence: CASSVGIGGTYEQYF. The CDR3 nucleotides are TGTGCCAGCAGCGTAGGTATCGGCGGAACCTACGAGCAGTACTTC. The J gene is TRBJ2-7, the V gene TRBV9; unclear D gene. Trimming pared 0 bases from V and 2 bases from J, leaving 12 bases between. The CDR3 spans 15 residues. Germline CDR1 and CDR2: SGDLS and YYNGEE.

The CDR3 reads CASSVNGQNEQYF. The CDR3 nucleotides read TGTGCCAGCAGCGTAAATGGACAAAACGAGCAGTACTTC. The chain joins TRBV9 to TRBJ2-7; a possible D gene is TRBD1 (5 bases). The CDR3 spans 13 residues. Trimming shortened V by 1 base and J by 5 bases, and 10 bases separated the two germline ends. Germline loops: CDR1 SGDLS, CDR2 YYNGEE.

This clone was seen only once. CDR3 amino acids: CASGAPGANTGELFF. DNA of the CDR3: TGTGCTAGTGGTGCCCCGGGGGCGAACACCGGGGAGCTGTTTTTT. The rearrangement joins TRBV12-5 to TRBJ2-2; possible D gene TRBD2, 6 bases. V lost 5 bases and J lost 0, with 10 bases in between. The CDR3 extends over 15 amino acids. CDR1 and CDR2 (germline): LGHNT, FRNRAP.

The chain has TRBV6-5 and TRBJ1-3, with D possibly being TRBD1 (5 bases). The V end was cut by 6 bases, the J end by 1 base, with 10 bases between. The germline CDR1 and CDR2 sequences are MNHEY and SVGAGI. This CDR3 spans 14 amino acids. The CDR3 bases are TGTGCCAGCAGGGCTTCAGGGTCTGGAAACACCATATATTTT. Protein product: CASRASGSGNTIYF.

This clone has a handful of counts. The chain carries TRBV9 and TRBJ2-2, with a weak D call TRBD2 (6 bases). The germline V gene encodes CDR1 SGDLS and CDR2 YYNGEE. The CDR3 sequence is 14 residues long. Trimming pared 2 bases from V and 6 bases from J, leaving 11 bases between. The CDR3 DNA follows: TGTGCCAGCAGCGTCGTAGGAGGGGCCGGGGAGCTGTTTTTT. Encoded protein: CASSVVGGAGELFF.

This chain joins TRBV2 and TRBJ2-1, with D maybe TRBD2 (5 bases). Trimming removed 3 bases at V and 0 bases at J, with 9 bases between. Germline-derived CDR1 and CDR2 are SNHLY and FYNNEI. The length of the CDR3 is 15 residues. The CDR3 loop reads CASSDLGSSYNEQFF. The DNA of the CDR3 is TGTGCCAGCAGTGATTTGGGGAGCTCCTACAATGAGCAGTTCTTC.

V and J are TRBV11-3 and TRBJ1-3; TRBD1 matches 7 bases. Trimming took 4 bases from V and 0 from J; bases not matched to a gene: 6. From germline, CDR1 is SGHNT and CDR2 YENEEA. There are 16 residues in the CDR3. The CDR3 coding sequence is TGTGCCAGCAGCTCGGACAGGCCGAGCTCTGGAAACACCATATATTTT. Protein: CASSSDRPSSGNTIYF.